A selection of T cell receptor beta chains follows, all from one sample in a study of PD-L1 blockade in urothelial cancer. Repertoires were generated with immunoSEQ multiplex PCR, while TCRdb's copy carries only in-frame clones and drops some. The sample has under 90,000 clones, 90% seen once. The starting material was PBMCs, obtained around atezolizumab (anti-PD-L1) treatment. The receptors shown here come from a man aged 55-75 years with urothelial cancer. Both conserved end residues are part of each CDR3. Expanded clones are given a class, and other clones once, few, many or no size at all.

TRBJ1-1 | - | TRBV7-2 | CASSLVEGLNTEAFF
TRBJ2-2 | - | TRBV7-2 | CASRPLAGEMGGELFF
TRBJ2-3 | - | TRBV5-4 | CASSLTVLTDTQYF
TRBJ2-5 | once | TRBV15 | CATSGGRDRIAIQETQYF
TRBJ2-3 | - | TRBV4-3 | CASSQAVGGATDTQYF
TRBJ2-7 | once | TRBV10-3 | CAGGTDYEQYF
TRBJ1-2 | - | TRBV4-3 | CASSQDRQGNYYGYTF
TRBJ1-1 | - | TRBV11-2 | CASSIQQGVTEAFF
TRBJ2-5 | - | TRBV7-9 | CASSFGQAQETQYF
TRBJ2-3 | - | TRBV4-2 | CASSQQGTSGDSSTDTQYF
TRBJ2-7 | once | TRBV19 | CASIERQGPLYSYEQYF
TRBJ2-5 | - | TRBV10-2 | CASSGSGGLETQYF
TRBJ2-7 | - | TRBV30 | CAWRAGQNKYEQYF
TRBJ2-1 | - | TRBV5-8 | CASSWDRGTHNEQFF
TRBJ2-1 | - | TRBV27 | CASSTGTGVGGEQFF
TRBJ2-3 | - | TRBV5-4 | CASGLRDIAGGRTDTQYF
TRBJ1-5 | - | TRBV6-5 | CASSGEGNQPQHF
TRBJ2-7 | few | TRBV9 | CASSEIPGLPIYEQYF
TRBJ2-6 | - | TRBV5-1 | CASSSSGDGANVLTF
TRBJ2-1 | - | TRBV6-4 | CASSATGTEKIGEQFF
TRBJ1-2 | once | TRBV28 | CASTIKGGYGYTF
TRBJ2-2 | once | TRBV2 | CASSDELTNTGELFF
TRBJ2-5 | - | TRBV5-1 | CASSAGHGKETQYF
TRBJ1-2 | - | TRBV28 | CASKLPGLDYGYTF
TRBJ1-2 | - | TRBV7-6 | CASSLYSGGEVGGYTF
TRBJ2-7 | - | TRBV28 | CASSLFRRGEQYF
TRBJ2-1 | few | TRBV5-5 | CASSLEGTGAYNEQFF
TRBJ2-5 | - | TRBV5-6 | CASSLTSGRRETQYF
TRBJ1-1 | - | TRBV2 | CASSEPGTGGHTEAFF
TRBJ2-5 | - | TRBV4-3 | CASSAQLDREETQYF
TRBJ2-1 | - | TRBV6-4 | CASSDGQGANEQFF
TRBJ2-1 | - | TRBV7-2 | CASRAGLAAWNEQFF
TRBJ2-1 | - | TRBV19 | CASSAQPGLINEQFF
TRBJ2-7 | - | TRBV10-3 | CAIRGTGTNEQYF
TRBJ2-7 | - | TRBV19 | CASSARSHEQYF
TRBJ1-2 | - | TRBV6-4 | CASSDSTSGGVWGYTF
TRBJ1-2 | - | TRBV6-6 | CASSNTGTGGGGGYTF
TRBJ1-1 | few | TRBV7-3 | CASSLSPGGLSEAFF
TRBJ2-5 | - | TRBV29-1 | CSACSPGHQKETQYF
TRBJ1-2 | - | TRBV5-1 | CASSKYDRNYGYTF